A single sample gave rise to the 20 T cell receptor beta chains below, sequenced in a study of Tregs in tolerant kidney transplant recipients. Generated by immunoSEQ multiplex PCR, the TCRdb table keeps only in-frame clones and is missing some. This sample carries 50,000 to 65,000 clones, with about 0.82% going to the ten biggest clones. Here the sequenced sample was CD4+ T cells from blood, taken before the transplant. These receptors all stem from a human donor who received a combined kidney and bone marrow transplant.

A note on this clone: The read ends 3 residues shy of where the CDR3 ends; the end is completed using the germline J gene. V usage is TRBV20-1 and J usage is TRBJ2-1; D possibly matches TRBD1 or TRBD2 (5 bases each). V was pared by 1 base and J by 2 bases, with 12 bases between. Germline CDR1 and CDR2: DFQATT and SNEGSKA (reference sequence). The CDR3 has 15 amino acids. The CDR3 DNA, read in part, is TGCAGTGCTAGAGCCGAGGGGCAGGCCTACAATGAG. This translates into CSARAEGQAYNE. The full CDR3 sequence reads CSARAEGQAYNEQFF.

Worth noting for this clone: Coverage ceases 3 residues before the CDR3 finishes, and the germline J gene fills in the end. The gene calls are TRBV7-9 and TRBJ2-2, with D maybe TRBD1 (6 bases). Per the germline V gene, CDR1 is SEHNR and CDR2 is FQNEAQ (reference sequence). The CDR3 is made up of 14 amino acids. With 5 bases removed from V and 6 bases from J, the gap between germline ends came to 13 bases. The sequenced part of the CDR3 DNA is TGTGCCAGCAGCACCAACAGGGATTCCGGGGAG. This encodes CASSTNRDSGE. The full-length CDR3 reads as CASSTNRDSGELFF.

Comments on this clone: Sequencing ends 3 residues short of the CDR3 end; the germline J gene provides the rest. The rearrangement links TRBV5-1 to TRBJ2-1; the D gene is possibly TRBD2 (6 bases). Trimming took 3 bases from V and 9 from J, leaving 10 bases between them. This CDR3 contains 12 residues. CDR1 is SGHRS, CDR2 YFSETQ, per germline. The CDR3 reads CASSSGLPEQFF. Partial CDR3 DNA: TGCGCCAGCAGCTCTGGACTACCTGAG. The variable domain in full, completed from reference TRBV5-1 and TRBJ2-1, reads KAGVTQTPRYLIKTRGQQVTLSCSPISGHRSVSWYQQTPGQGLQFLFEYFSETQRNKGNFPGRFSGRQFSNSRSEMNVSTLELGDSALYLCASSSGLPEQFFGPGTRLTVL.

A note on this clone: The read finishes 3 residues shy of the CDR3 end, and the germline J gene is used to complete it. The rearrangement joins TRBV18 to TRBJ1-1, with D possibly being TRBD1 (5 bases). CDR1 is KGHSH, CDR2 LQKENI, per germline. The CDR3 runs 17 residues. Deletions cut 3 bases from V and 0 bases from J, with 17 bases between. The part of the CDR3 DNA that was read is TGTGCCAGCTCACCGCAACGGTTAGGGGATCTGAACACTGAA. Translated: CASSPQRLGDLNTE. The complete CDR3 protein is CASSPQRLGDLNTEAFF.

Worth noting for this clone: With the read ending 3 residues before the CDR3 end, the germline J gene is used to fill in that end. The chain couples TRBV30 to TRBJ1-6; D is ambiguous. V dropped 4 bases and J dropped 0 bases, with 7 bases sitting between them. The germline V gene has CDR1 GTSNPN and CDR2 SVGIG (reference sequence). The CDR3 extends over 14 amino acids. The CDR3 loop is CAWKLGSYNSPLHF. The sequenced CDR3 bases are TGTGCCTGGAAGCTCGGCTCCTATAATTCACCC.

With regard to this clone: The read terminates 3 residues ahead of where the CDR3 ends, so the germline J gene completes it. The chain uses TRBV7-2 and TRBJ2-5; D remains unclear. Germline assignment: CDR1 SGHTA and CDR2 FQGNSA. V lost 5 bases and J lost 2, with 12 bases in between. The CDR3 has 14 residues. CDR3 in amino acids: CASSPRPGQETQYF. Partial CDR3 DNA: TGTGCCAGCAGCCCCCGGCCCGGGCAAGAGACC. Looking up the rest from reference TRBV7-2 and TRBJ2-5 gives the full variable domain: GAGVSQSPSNKVTEKGKDVELRCDPISGHTALYWYRQSLGQGLEFLIYFQGNSAPDKSGLPSDRFSAERTGGSVSTLTIQRTQQEDSAVYLCASSPRPGQETQYFGPGTRLLVL.

Points on this clone: The read gets to within 3 residues of the CDR3 end, and the germline J gene fills in the rest. The chain combines TRBV14 with TRBJ2-3; D remains unclear. Between the trimmed V and J ends, which lost 0 bases and 6 bases, there was a span of 7 bases. This CDR3 is built from 13 residues. CDR1 and CDR2 (germline): SGHDN, FVKESK. The chain's CDR3 is CASSQDLADTQYF. Incomplete CDR3 DNA: TGTGCCAGCAGCCAAGATTTGGCCGATACG.

Comments on this clone: The CDR3 is cut off 3 residues early in the read; its end comes from the germline J gene. This chain uses TRBV13 with TRBJ2-1; 11 positions agree with TRBD2. Trimming at V came to 3 bases and at J to 1 base, leaving 17 bases not matched to a gene. CDR3 size: 21 residues. Germline CDR1 reads PRHDT; CDR2 reads FYEKMQ (reference sequence). CDR3 in amino acids: CASSLHRGLAGGVRSYNEQFF. CDR3 bases read: TGTGCCAGCAGCTTGCATCGCGGACTAGCGGGTGGGGTACGGTCCTACAATGAG.

With respect to this clone: The sequenced fragment ends 3 residues before the CDR3 boundary, so the rest is inferred from the germline J gene. This chain joins TRBV19 and TRBJ1-2, with D perhaps matching TRBD1 (5 bases). Looked up from germline, CDR1 is LNHDA and CDR2 is SQIVND (reference sequence). CDR3 size: 13 residues. Between the trimmed V and J ends, which lost 5 bases and 7 bases, there was a span of 14 bases. This chain's CDR3 is CASSDIGGSGYTF. The DNA read from the CDR3 is TGTGCCAGTAGTGATATCGGGGGTTCTGGC.

A remark on this clone: The CDR3 end lies 3 residues beyond the end of the read and is filled in from the germline J gene. V is TRBV7-9 and J is TRBJ2-1, with 7 bases aligning to TRBD2. With 11 bases clipped from V and 8 bases from J, the junction kept 12 bases outside the gene matches. CDR1 is SEHNR and CDR2 is FQNEAQ in the germline V gene (reference sequence). The CDR3 covers 13 residues. CDR3 in amino acids: CASRPSGMDEQFF. The DNA read from the CDR3 is TGTGCCTCACGCCCAAGCGGGATGGATGAG.

To note about this clone: The missing CDR3 end, 3 residues past where the read stops, is filled in from the germline J gene. V gene TRBV2 combines with J gene TRBJ2-5; tentative D call: TRBD1 (5 bases). The germline V gene encodes CDR1 SNHLY and CDR2 FYNNEI. The CDR3 spans 15 residues. V lost 5 bases and J 5 bases, leaving 18 bases between the germline ends. CDR3 DNA, as far as it was read: TGTGCCAGCAGTTCCCTAGACAGCCTCGGGGAGACC. Translated: CASSSLDSLGET. The full CDR3 protein is CASSSLDSLGETQYF.

With respect to this clone: From the germline J gene comes the end of the CDR3, since the read stops 3 residues before it. The genes are TRBV19 and TRBJ2-5; 8 nucleotides line up with TRBD1. This CDR3 spans 13 amino acids. The V gene's germline CDR1 is LNHDA and CDR2 SQIVND (reference sequence). After removal of 5 bases from V and 3 bases from J, the junction contained 2 bases not matched to a gene. The part of the CDR3 DNA that was read is TGTGCCAGTAGTGGACAGGGCGAAGAGACC. This codes for CASSGQGEET. The whole CDR3 sequence reads CASSGQGEETQYF.

To note about this clone: The read gets to within 3 residues of the CDR3 end, and the germline J gene fills in the rest. V and J are TRBV10-1 and TRBJ2-2, with 7 positions matching TRBD1. Per germline, CDR1 WNHNN and CDR2 SYGVQD (reference sequence). Trimming at V came to 3 bases and at J to 6 bases, leaving 1 base not matched to a gene. CDR3 size: 13 residues. CDR3 region: CASSDQGAGELFF. The part of the CDR3 DNA that was read is TGCGCCAGCAGTGACCAGGGGGCCGGGGAG.

CDR3 protein: CASTSGQGGYQPQHF. Partial CDR3 DNA: TGTGCCAGTACCTCCGGACAGGGGGGTTATCAGCCC. V and J are TRBV19 and TRBJ1-5, with 10 bases matching TRBD1. Coverage ceases 3 residues before the CDR3 finishes, and the germline J gene fills in the end. Germline V CDR1 and CDR2: LNHDA, SQIVND (reference sequence). Trimming took 7 bases from V and 5 from J; bases not matched to a gene: 8. The CDR3 is 15 amino acids.

Remarks on this clone: The read terminates 3 residues ahead of where the CDR3 ends, so the germline J gene completes it. The chain links TRBV20-1 to TRBJ2-3; D gene uncertain. The CDR3 extends over 17 amino acids. Germline CDR1 and CDR2: DFQATT and SNEGSKA (reference sequence). V was trimmed by 0 bases and J by 4 bases, leaving 20 bases between them. CDR3 DNA, as far as it was read: TGCAGTGCTAGAGAAGGCCCCAAAGCGATGAGACCAGATACG. Protein sequence: CSAREGPKAMRPDT. The full CDR3 protein is CSAREGPKAMRPDTQYF.

About this clone: The read ends 3 residues shy of where the CDR3 ends; the end is completed using the germline J gene. This chain connects TRBV2 to TRBJ1-6; 7 nucleotides match TRBD1. Germline CDR1 and CDR2: SNHLY and FYNNEI. The CDR3 consists of 14 residues. The sequenced CDR3 bases are TGTGCCAGCACCCCCGGGACAGCTGGGCTCCCC. Its translation: CASTPGTAGLP. The CDR3 in full is CASTPGTAGLPLHF.

On this clone itself: The read falls 3 residues short of the CDR3 end, and the missing part is taken from the germline J gene. This chain uses TRBV7-2 with TRBJ2-7, with 9 bases that match TRBD2. The V and J ends lost 8 bases and 1 base, in that order; junction bases with no gene match: 6. The CDR3 extends over 14 amino acids. Germline lookup yields CDR1 SGHTA and CDR2 FQGNSA. The sequenced CDR3 bases are TGTGCCAGCTCGGGCGGGAGGGCGTCCTACGAG. It codes for CASSGGRASYE. In full, the CDR3 is CASSGGRASYEQYF.

Note on this clone: Read sequence stops 3 residues before the CDR3 end, and the germline J gene provides the missing end. The chain carries TRBV2 and TRBJ2-7; D might be TRBD2 (5 bases). V was cut by 6 bases and J by 2 bases, with 14 bases left in between. Per the germline V gene, CDR1 is SNHLY and CDR2 is FYNNEI. The CDR3 is made up of 14 amino acids. Here the CDR3 reads CASRAAGYTYEQYF. The CDR3 bases that were read are TGTGCCAGCAGAGCGGCGGGCTATACCTACGAG.

With regard to this clone: The read halts 3 residues ahead of the CDR3 end, with the missing end drawn from the germline J gene. The chain carries TRBV5-4 and TRBJ2-1, with a weak D call TRBD2 (7 bases). This CDR3 contains 16 residues. Germline values: CDR1 SGHNT, CDR2 YYREEE (reference sequence). With 4 bases removed from V and 3 bases from J, the gap between germline ends came to 17 bases. Incomplete CDR3 DNA: TGTGCCAGCAGCGGTGCTGGGGGGGCGTACTACAATGAG. As protein: CASSGAGGAYYNE. The full-length CDR3 reads as CASSGAGGAYYNEQFF.

Details on this clone: The CDR3 end is not reached by the read, which stops 3 residues before it; the germline J gene fills it in. The chain links TRBV5-4 to TRBJ1-2; D remains unclear. The germline V gene encodes CDR1 SGHNT and CDR2 YYREEE (reference sequence). There are 12 residues in the CDR3. Incomplete CDR3 DNA: TGTGCCAGCAGCTTGGCCGGGGAGGGC. Its protein is CASSLAGEG. The complete CDR3 protein is CASSLAGEGYTF.